Below are 10 T cell receptor beta chains sequenced from a single sample in a study of CD8 T cells in ankylosing spondylitis. Study-wide points: A motif in TCR beta, a set of 8 or 9 highly homologous variants, appeared characteristic of ankylosing spondylitis blood.

No antigen is known for these receptors. TCRdb ran MiXCR on the 5' RACE reads and lists one entry per CDR3 protein. In the table there are roughly 700,000 distinct CDR3 sequences, around a fifth of which are singletons. Material: blood, either unsorted or a sorted T cell fraction (not recorded which). These receptors originate from a male donor with ankylosing spondylitis.

This clonotype was seen a handful of times. The chain links TRBV20-1 to TRBJ2-2, with D maybe TRBD1 (5 bases). CDR3 length equals 17 residues. V gave up 0 bases and J gave up 0 bases, with 14 bases separating them. CDR1 is DFQATT and CDR2 is SNEGSKA in the germline V gene (reference sequence). CDR3 loop: CSARDSGGAPNTGELFF. DNA for the CDR3: TGCAGTGCTAGAGATTCGGGTGGGGCGCCGAACACCGGGGAGCTGTTTTTT.

This clonotype was picked up a small number of times. This chain uses TRBV5-1 with TRBJ2-3; the D gene is possibly TRBD2 (6 bases). The CDR3 is 16 residues long. Trimming removed 4 bases from V and 3 bases from J, with 18 bases in between. Germline V CDR1 and CDR2: SGHRS, YFSETQ. The CDR3 region is CASSMGLRGATDTQYF. CDR3 coding DNA: TGCGCCAGCAGCATGGGACTCCGGGGCGCGACAGATACGCAGTATTTT.

The chain joins TRBV12-3 or TRBV12-4 to TRBJ1-5; tentative D call: TRBD1 (6 bases). This CDR3 comprises 16 residues. Between the trimmed V and J ends, which lost 1 base and 6 bases, there was a span of 16 bases. This CDR3 is CASSLVDAGEGQPQHF. The CDR3 region has the DNA TGTGCCAGCAGTTTAGTCGACGCAGGGGAGGGTCAGCCCCAGCATTTT.

This chain uses TRBV5-1 with TRBJ1-6; D may be TRBD1 (6 bases). This CDR3 has 14 amino acids. The V gene lost 0 bases and the J gene lost 10 bases, with 11 bases spanning the gap. Germline V gene sequence: CDR1 SGHRS, CDR2 YFSETQ. The CDR3 nucleotides are TGCGCCAGCAGCTTGGGGACAGTAGAGTCACCCCTCCACTTT. Amino acid sequence: CASSLGTVESPLHF. Variable domain in full (rest from reference TRBV5-1 and TRBJ1-6): KAGVTQTPRYLIKTRGQQVTLSCSPISGHRSVSWYQQTPGQGLQFLFEYFSETQRNKGNFPGRFSGRQFSNSRSEMNVSTLELGDSALYLCASSLGTVESPLHFGNGTRLTVT.

This clonotype was picked up a small number of times. This sequence joins TRBV7-6 and TRBJ2-3; 7 bases map to TRBD1. CDR1 SGHVS and CDR2 FNYEAQ come from the germline V gene. The V gene end was trimmed by 5 bases and the J gene end by 2 bases; junction bases not matched to a gene: 13. This CDR3 contains 17 residues. The CDR3 region is CASSTRAGGKVTDTQYF. The CDR3, as DNA: TGTGCCAGCAGCACGAGAGCAGGGGGAAAGGTCACAGATACGCAGTATTTT.

Many counts were recorded for this clonotype. V and J are TRBV5-1 and TRBJ2-1; 8 nucleotides line up with TRBD1. The CDR3 totals 15 residues. Germline CDR1 reads SGHRS; CDR2 reads YFSETQ. V was clipped by 0 bases and J by 5 bases; unmatched bases: 4. This chain's CDR3 is CASSLEGQENNEQFF. The DNA for the CDR3 is TGCGCCAGCAGCTTGGAGGGACAGGAAAACAATGAGCAGTTCTTC.

The chain links TRBV9 to TRBJ1-5; 7 bases are shared with TRBD1. Looked up from germline, CDR1 is SGDLS and CDR2 is YYNGEE. The CDR3 extends over 15 amino acids. J gave up 5 bases and V 0 bases, and 5 bases lay outside the gene matches. The CDR3 sequence: CASSVGGQYDQPQHF. The CDR3 nucleotides read TGTGCCAGCAGCGTAGGGGGACAGTACGATCAGCCCCAGCATTTT. The complete variable domain, with remaining parts taken from reference TRBV9 and TRBJ1-5, reads DSGVTQTPKHLITATGQRVTLRCSPRSGDLSVYWYQQSLDQGLQFLIQYYNGEERAKGNILERFSAQQFPDLHSELNLSSLELGDSALYFCASSVGGQYDQPQHFGDGTRLSIL.

This chain links TRBV6-2 or TRBV6-3 with TRBJ2-1; TRBD2 aligns across 11 bases. Germline lookup yields CDR1 MNHEY and CDR2 SVGEGT. The CDR3 is 16 residues long. With 6 bases clipped from V and 7 bases from J, the junction kept 11 bases outside the gene matches. The CDR3 sequence: CASSVILAGDWNEQFF. CDR3 sequence (DNA): TGTGCCAGCAGCGTAATACTAGCGGGAGACTGGAATGAGCAGTTCTTC.

This clonotype was seen more than once but under ten times. This sequence joins TRBV4-1 and TRBJ2-7; TRBD1 matches 11 bases. This CDR3 spans 14 amino acids. The junction had 2 bases not matched to a gene; V was cut back by 1 base and J by 6 bases. The V gene's germline CDR1 is MGHRA and CDR2 YSYEKL. CDR3 DNA sequence: TGCGCCAGCAGCCAAGCCGGGACAGGGGGCGAGCAGTACTTC. Translating gives CASSQAGTGGEQYF.

This clonotype was observed a handful of times. The chain uses TRBV14 and TRBJ2-1; TRBD2 agrees at 7 bases. This CDR3 comprises 16 residues. Trimming took 3 bases from V and 0 from J; bases not matched to a gene: 5. CDR1 SGHDN and CDR2 FVKESK come from the germline V gene. DNA for the CDR3: TGTGCCAGCAGCCAGGGCGGGGGAAGCTCCTACAATGAGCAGTTCTTC. Encoded protein: CASSQGGGSSYNEQFF.